This TCR beta chain was documented in a study of CD8 T cells in Susac syndrome. From germline, CDR1 is SGHDT and CDR2 YYEEEE. This CDR3 is built from 15 residues. V lost 0 bases to trimming and J lost 4 bases, with 10 bases between them. Sequencing of TCR beta was performed on blood CD8+ and CD4+ T cells. TEMRA cells underwent FACS enrichment and CD8+ and CD4+ T cells underwent negative isolation. RNA, at roughly 0.45 to 1 ug, was reverse transcribed with random hexamers. By means of immunoSEQ multiplex PCR, TCR beta CDR3 spanning 54 Vbeta and 13 Jbeta underwent amplification. TCRdb recomputed calls from the immunoSEQ multiplex PCR reads with MiXCR, one row per CDR3 protein. The table records 170,000 or so distinct CDR3 sequences, approximately 95% of them present only once.

The J gene is TRBJ2-2, the V gene TRBV5-6; D gene unclear. The source is a human donor with multiple sclerosis. The material sequenced was CD8+ T cells from PBMCs. CDR3 in amino acids: CASSLDPGSTGELFF. The CDR3 DNA reads TGTGCCAGCAGCTTGGACCCGGGCAGCACCGGGGAGCTGTTTTTT. Full variable domain (missing parts from reference TRBV5-6 and TRBJ2-2): DAGVTQSPTHLIKTRGQQVTLRCSPKSGHDTVSWYQQALGQGPQFIFQYYEEEERQRGNFPDRFSGHQFPNYSSELNVNALLLGDSALYLCASSLDPGSTGELFFGEGSRLTVL.